The source of this T cell receptor (beta chain) is a study of cytomegalovirus exposure and HLA in healthy donors. Both 60 Vbeta primers and 13 Jbeta primers went into the PCR. The assay was immunoSEQ multiplex PCR, and TCRdb's table has in-frame clones only and misses some. This table holds tens of thousands of clones, around 80% found once. CDR3 length: 14 amino acids. V was pared by 7 bases and J by 4 bases, with 15 bases between. CDR1 is LNHDA, CDR2 SQIVND, per germline (reference sequence). Only one count was recorded for this clone. As yet, its antigen is unknown. Overall study results and limits: In a later analysis, at a false discovery rate of 0.05, about 16,000 TCR beta sequences matched HLA alleles. Among the sequence variants, a highly shared cluster was likely an artifact of sequencing. Specificity of a few CMV-associated chains for CMV antigens was verified in vitro.

Sequences were obtained from PBMCs. This TCR came from a woman aged 25 to 39 in good health and CMV-seropositive. The genes are TRBV19 and TRBJ2-3, with D perhaps matching TRBD2 (5 bases). CDR3 coding DNA: TGTGCCAGTACCCTTAGCGATGGCGCAGATACGCAGTATTTT. It is translated as CASTLSDGADTQYF.